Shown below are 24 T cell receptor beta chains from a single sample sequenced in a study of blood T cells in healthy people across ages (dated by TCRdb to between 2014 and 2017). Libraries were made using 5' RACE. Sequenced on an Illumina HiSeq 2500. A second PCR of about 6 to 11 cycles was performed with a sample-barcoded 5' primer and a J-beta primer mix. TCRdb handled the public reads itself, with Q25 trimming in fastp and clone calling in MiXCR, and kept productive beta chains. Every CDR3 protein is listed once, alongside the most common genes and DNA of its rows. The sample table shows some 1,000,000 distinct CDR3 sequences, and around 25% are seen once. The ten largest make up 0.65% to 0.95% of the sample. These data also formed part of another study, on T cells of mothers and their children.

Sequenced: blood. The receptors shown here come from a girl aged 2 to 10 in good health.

The CDR3 is CASSLDEGLAGTSRQYF. CDR3 bases: TGCGCCAGCAGCCTTGACGAGGGACTAGCGGGAACGAGCAGGCAGTACTTC. This sequence joins TRBV5-1 and TRBJ2-5; 13 bases match TRBD2. Germline assignment: CDR1 SGHRS and CDR2 YFSETQ. Trimming took 4 bases from V and 11 from J; bases not matched to a gene: 17. This CDR3 comprises 17 residues.

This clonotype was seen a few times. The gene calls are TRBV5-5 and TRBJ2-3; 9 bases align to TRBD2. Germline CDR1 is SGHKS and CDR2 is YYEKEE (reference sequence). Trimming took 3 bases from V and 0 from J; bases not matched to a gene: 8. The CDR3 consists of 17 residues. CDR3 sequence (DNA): TGTGCCAGCAGCTCCTACCTAGCGGGATATAGCACAGATACGCAGTATTTT. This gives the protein CASSSYLAGYSTDTQYF.

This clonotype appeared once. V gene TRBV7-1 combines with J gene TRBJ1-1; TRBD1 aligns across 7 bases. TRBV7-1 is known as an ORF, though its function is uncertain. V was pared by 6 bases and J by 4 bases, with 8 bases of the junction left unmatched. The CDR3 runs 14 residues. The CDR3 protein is CASRSPTGVTEAFF. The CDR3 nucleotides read TGTGCCAGCAGATCGCCTACAGGGGTCACTGAAGCTTTCTTT.

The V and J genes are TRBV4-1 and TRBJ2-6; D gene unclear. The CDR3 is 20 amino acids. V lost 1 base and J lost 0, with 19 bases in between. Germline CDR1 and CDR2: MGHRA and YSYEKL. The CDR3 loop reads CASSQAVVSSQSSGANVLTF. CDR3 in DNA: TGCGCCAGCAGCCAAGCTGTAGTCAGTTCCCAATCCTCTGGGGCCAACGTCCTGACTTTC.

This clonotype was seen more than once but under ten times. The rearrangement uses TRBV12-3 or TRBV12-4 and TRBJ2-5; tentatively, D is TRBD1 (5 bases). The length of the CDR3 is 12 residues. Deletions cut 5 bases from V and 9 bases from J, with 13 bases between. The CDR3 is CASSRPGLAQYF. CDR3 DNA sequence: TGTGCCAGCAGTCGTCCAGGGTTGGCCCAGTACTTC.

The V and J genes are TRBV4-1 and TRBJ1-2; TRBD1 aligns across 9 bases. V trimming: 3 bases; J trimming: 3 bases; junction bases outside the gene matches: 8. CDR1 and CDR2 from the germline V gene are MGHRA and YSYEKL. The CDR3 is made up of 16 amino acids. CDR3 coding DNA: TGCGCCAGCAGCCACCCCCGGGACAGGGTAGACTATGGCTACACCTTC. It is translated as CASSHPRDRVDYGYTF.

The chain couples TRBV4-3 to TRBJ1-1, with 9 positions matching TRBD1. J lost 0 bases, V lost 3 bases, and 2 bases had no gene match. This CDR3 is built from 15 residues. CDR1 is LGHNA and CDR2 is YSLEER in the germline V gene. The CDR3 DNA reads TGCGCCAGCAGCCACGGACAGGGGTTGAACACTGAAGCTTTCTTT. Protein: CASSHGQGLNTEAFF.

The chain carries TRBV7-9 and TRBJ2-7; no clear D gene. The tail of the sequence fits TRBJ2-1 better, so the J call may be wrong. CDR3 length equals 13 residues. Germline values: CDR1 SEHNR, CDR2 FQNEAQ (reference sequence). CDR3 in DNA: TGTGCCAGCAGCTTAGCGGTGCACAATGAGCAGTTCTTC. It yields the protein CASSLAVHNEQFF.

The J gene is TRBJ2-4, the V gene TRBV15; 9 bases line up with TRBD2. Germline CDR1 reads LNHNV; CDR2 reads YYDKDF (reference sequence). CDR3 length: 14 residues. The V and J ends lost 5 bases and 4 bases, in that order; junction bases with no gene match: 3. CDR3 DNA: TGTGCCACCAGCCCGAGCGGGGGGAAAAACATTCAGTACTTC. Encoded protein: CATSPSGGKNIQYF.

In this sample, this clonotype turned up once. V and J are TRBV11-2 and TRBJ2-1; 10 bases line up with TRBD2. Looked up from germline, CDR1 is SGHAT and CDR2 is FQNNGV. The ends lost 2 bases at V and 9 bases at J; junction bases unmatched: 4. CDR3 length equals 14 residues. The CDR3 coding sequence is TGTGCCAGCAGCTTACTAGCGGGAGTATCTGAGCAGTTCTTC. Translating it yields CASSLLAGVSEQFF.

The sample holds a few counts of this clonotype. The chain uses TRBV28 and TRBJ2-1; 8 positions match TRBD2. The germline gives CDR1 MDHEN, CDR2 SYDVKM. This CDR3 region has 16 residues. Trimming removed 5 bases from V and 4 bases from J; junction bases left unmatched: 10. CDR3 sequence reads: CASSVSGRGGYNEQFF. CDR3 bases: TGTGCCAGCAGTGTAAGCGGGAGAGGCGGATACAATGAGCAGTTCTTC.

DNA for the CDR3: TGTGCCAGCAGCTTTTTACGGGGGCAGGGGAACACTGAAGCTTTCTTT. The encoded protein is CASSFLRGQGNTEAFF. This sequence joins TRBV7-2 and TRBJ1-1, with D maybe TRBD1 (6 bases). Per germline, CDR1 SGHTA and CDR2 FQGNSA. The CDR3 is 16 residues long. The V gene lost 3 bases and the J gene lost 1 base, with 15 bases spanning the gap. The entire variable domain, with the rest obtained from reference TRBV7-2 and TRBJ1-1, is as follows: GAGVSQSPSNKVTEKGKDVELRCDPISGHTALYWYRQSLGQGLEFLIYFQGNSAPDKSGLPSDRFSAERTGGSVSTLTIQRTQQEDSAVYLCASSFLRGQGNTEAFFGQGTRLTVV.

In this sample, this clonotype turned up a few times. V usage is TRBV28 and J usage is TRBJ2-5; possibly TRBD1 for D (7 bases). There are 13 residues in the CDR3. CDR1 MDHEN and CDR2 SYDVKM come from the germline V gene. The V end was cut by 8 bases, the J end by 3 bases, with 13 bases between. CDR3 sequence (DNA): TGTGCCAGCCGCGGGACAGCAAAAGAGACCCAGTACTTC. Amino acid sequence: CASRGTAKETQYF.

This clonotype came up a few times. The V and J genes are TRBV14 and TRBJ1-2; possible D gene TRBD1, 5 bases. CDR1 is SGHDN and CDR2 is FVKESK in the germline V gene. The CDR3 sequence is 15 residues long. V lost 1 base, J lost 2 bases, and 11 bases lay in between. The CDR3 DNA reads TGTGCCAGCAGCCAAGTAACCGACAGAAACTATGGCTACACCTTC. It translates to CASSQVTDRNYGYTF.

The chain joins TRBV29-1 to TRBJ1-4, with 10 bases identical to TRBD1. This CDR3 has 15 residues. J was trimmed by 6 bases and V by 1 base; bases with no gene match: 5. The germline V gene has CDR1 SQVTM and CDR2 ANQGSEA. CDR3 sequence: CSVEVRGTGDEKLFF. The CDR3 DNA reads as TGCAGCGTTGAAGTCAGGGGGACAGGGGATGAAAAACTGTTTTTT.

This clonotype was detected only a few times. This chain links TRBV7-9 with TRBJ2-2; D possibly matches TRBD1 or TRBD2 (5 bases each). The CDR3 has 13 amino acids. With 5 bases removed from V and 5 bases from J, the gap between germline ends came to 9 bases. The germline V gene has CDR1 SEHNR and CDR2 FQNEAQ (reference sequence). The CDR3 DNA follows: TGTGCCAGCAGCCGCAGGGAGACCGGGGAGCTGTTTTTT. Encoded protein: CASSRRETGELFF.

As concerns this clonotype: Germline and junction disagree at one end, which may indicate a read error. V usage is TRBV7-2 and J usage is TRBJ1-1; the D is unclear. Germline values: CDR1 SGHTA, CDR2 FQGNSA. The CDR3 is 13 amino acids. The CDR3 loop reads CASSLGSAVEAFF. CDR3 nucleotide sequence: TGTGCCAGTAGCTTAGGAAGTGCGGTTGAAGCTTTCTTT.

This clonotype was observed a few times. The CDR3 DNA is TGTGCCAGCAGCTTCCCAGGGTTGGAGACCCAGTACTTC. Protein product: CASSFPGLETQYF. The chain has TRBV11-3 and TRBJ2-5; D might be TRBD1 (5 bases). The germline V gene has CDR1 SGHNT and CDR2 YENEEA. CDR3 length: 13 amino acids. V was clipped by 3 bases and J by 5 bases, with 10 bases between them.

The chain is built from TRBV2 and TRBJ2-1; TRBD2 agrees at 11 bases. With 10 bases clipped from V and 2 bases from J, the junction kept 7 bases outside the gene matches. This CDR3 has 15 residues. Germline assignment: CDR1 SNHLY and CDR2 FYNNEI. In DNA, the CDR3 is TGTGCCATCTATCTAGCGGGAGGAGCCTACAATGAGCAGTTCTTC. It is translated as CAIYLAGGAYNEQFF. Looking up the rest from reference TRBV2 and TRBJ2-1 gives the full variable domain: EPEVTQTPSHQVTQMGQEVILRCVPISNHLYFYWYRQILGQKVEFLVSFYNNEISEKSEIFDDQFSVERPDGSNFTLKIRSTKLEDSAMYFCAIYLAGGAYNEQFFGPGTRLTVL.

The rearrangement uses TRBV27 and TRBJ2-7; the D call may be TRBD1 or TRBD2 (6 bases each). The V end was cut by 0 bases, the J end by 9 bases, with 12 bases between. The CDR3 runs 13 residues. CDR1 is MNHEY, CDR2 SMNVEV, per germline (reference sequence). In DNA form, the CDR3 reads TGTGCCAGCAGTTTATCGAGGGGGGAAGCGCAGTACTTC. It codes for CASSLSRGEAQYF.

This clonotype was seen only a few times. This CDR3 reads CSARTLAGKQETQYF. As DNA, the CDR3 is TGCAGTGCTAGAACCCTAGCGGGGAAACAAGAGACCCAGTACTTC. The gene calls are TRBV20-1 and TRBJ2-5, with 9 bases aligning to TRBD2. The germline V gene encodes CDR1 DFQATT and CDR2 SNEGSKA (reference sequence). Trimming at V came to 2 bases and at J to 2 bases, leaving 6 bases not matched to a gene. The length of the CDR3 is 15 residues.

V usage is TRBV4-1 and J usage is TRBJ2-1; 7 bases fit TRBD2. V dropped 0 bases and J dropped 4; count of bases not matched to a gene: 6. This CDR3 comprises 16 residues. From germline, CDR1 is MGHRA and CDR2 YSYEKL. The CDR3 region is CASSQDPGLPYNEQFF. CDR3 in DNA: TGCGCCAGCAGCCAAGATCCGGGACTACCGTACAATGAGCAGTTCTTC.

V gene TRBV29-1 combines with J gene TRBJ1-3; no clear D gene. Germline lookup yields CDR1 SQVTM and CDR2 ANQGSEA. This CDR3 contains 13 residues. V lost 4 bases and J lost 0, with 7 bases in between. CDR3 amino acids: CSVAHRSGNTIYF. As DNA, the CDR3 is TGCAGCGTTGCGCACCGCTCTGGAAACACCATATATTTT.

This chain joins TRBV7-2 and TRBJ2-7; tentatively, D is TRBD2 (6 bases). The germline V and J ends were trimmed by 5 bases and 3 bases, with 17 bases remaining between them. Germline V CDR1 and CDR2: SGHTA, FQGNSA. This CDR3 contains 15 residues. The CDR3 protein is CASSAGGTFRYEQYF. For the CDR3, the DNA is TGTGCCAGCAGCGCTGGCGGGACCTTCCGCTACGAGCAGTACTTC.